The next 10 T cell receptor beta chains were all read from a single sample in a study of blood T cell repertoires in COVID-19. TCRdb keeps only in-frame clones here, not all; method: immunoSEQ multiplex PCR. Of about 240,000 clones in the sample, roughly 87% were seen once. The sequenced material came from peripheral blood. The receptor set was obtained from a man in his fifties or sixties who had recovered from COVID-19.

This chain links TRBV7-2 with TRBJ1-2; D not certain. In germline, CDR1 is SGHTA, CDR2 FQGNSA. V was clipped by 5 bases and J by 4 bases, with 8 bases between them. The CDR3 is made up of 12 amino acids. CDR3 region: CASSPGGYGYTF. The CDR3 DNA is TGTGCCAGCAGCCCAGGTGGCTATGGCTACACCTTC.

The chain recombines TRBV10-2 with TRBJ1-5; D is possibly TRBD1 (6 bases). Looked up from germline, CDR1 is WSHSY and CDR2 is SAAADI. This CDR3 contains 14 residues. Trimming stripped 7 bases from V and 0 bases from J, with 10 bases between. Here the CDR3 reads CASTDRNSNQPQHF. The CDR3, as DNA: TGCGCCAGCACGGACAGAAATAGCAATCAGCCCCAGCATTTT.

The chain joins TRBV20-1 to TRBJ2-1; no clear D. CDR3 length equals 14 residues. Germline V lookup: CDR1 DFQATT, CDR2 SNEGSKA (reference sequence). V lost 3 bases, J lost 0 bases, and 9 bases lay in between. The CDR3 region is CSASYGSSYNEQFF. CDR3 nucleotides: TGCAGTGCTAGTTATGGCAGCTCCTACAATGAGCAGTTCTTC.

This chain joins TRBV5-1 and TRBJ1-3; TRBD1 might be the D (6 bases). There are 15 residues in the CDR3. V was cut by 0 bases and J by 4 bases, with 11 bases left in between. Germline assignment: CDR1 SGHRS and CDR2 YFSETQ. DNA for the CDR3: TGCGCCAGCAGCTTGGCCGCAGGGGTAGGAAACACCATATATTTT. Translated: CASSLAAGVGNTIYF.

The DNA for the CDR3 is TGTGCCAGCAGCCGTGTTAGCGGGGGCCATAGCTCCTACAATGAGCAGTTCTTC. The encoded protein is CASSRVSGGHSSYNEQFF. The V and J genes are TRBV4-2 and TRBJ2-1, with 9 bases aligning to TRBD2. The CDR3 contains 18 residues. CDR1 and CDR2 (germline): LGHNA, YNFKEQ. The ends lost 4 bases at V and 0 bases at J; junction bases unmatched: 10.

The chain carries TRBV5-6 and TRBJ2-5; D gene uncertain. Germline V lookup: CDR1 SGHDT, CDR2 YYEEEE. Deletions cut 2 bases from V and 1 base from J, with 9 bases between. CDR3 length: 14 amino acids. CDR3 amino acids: CASSFDIVQETQYF. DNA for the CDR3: TGTGCCAGCAGCTTCGACATAGTCCAAGAGACCCAGTACTTC.

CDR3 protein: CASREQRGQATEAFF. CDR3 in DNA: TGTGCCAGCAGAGAACAGAGGGGGCAGGCGACTGAAGCTTTCTTT. V and J are TRBV27 and TRBJ1-1; 7 bases are a match to TRBD1. With 6 bases clipped from V and 5 bases from J, the junction kept 12 bases outside the gene matches. Germline loops: CDR1 MNHEY, CDR2 SMNVEV (reference sequence). CDR3 length equals 15 residues.

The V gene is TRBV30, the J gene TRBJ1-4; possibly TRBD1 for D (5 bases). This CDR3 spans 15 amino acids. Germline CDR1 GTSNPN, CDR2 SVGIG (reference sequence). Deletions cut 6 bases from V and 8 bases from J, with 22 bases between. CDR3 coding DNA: TGTGCCTGTAGTCGACCGGGACTAGGGGAAGAAAAACTGTTTTTT. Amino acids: CACSRPGLGEEKLFF.

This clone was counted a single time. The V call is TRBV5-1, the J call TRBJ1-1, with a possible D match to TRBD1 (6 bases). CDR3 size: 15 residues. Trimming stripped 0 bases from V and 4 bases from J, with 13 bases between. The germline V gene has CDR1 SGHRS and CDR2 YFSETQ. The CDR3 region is CASSLDTGRGTEAFF. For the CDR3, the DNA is TGCGCCAGCAGCTTGGACACAGGGAGGGGCACTGAAGCTTTCTTT.

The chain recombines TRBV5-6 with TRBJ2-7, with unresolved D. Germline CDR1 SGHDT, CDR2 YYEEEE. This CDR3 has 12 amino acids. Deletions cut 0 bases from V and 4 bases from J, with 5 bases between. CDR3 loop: CASSLGAYEQYV. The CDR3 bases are TGTGCCAGCAGCTTGGGGGCTTACGAGCAGTACGTC.